This T cell receptor beta chain is drawn from a study of naive and memory T cell subsets. Notes on the study in general: In naive cells, over 85% of TCR sequences were seen only once. Naive and memory repertoire findings lacked a ground truth for validation.

This clonotype was seen repeatedly, ten times or more. Its specificity is unknown. CD45RA-CD27- cells were effector memory; CD45RA+CD27- cells were EMRA. V was clipped by 4 bases and J by 1 base; unmatched bases: 9. Per the germline V gene, CDR1 is SGHTA and CDR2 is FQGNSA. The length of the CDR3 is 18 residues. Both TRBC1 and TRBC2 were covered by a beta constant-region primer of two equimolar oligonucleotides. An oligonucleotide with the SP2 primer and a 12-nucleotide UMI was ligated to the cDNA 3' end. TCRdb itself ran the UMI-ligation and nested PCR reads through MiXCR, one entry per CDR3 protein. The table has 25,000 to 30,000 distinct CDR3 sequences, around a tenth seen once.

This sequence was found in a human donor in good health. This chain links TRBV7-2 with TRBJ2-3, with 12 bases identical to TRBD2. Material for sequencing was effector memory CD4+ T cells from blood. Subset described: effector memory, CD45RA- CD27-. The CDR3 DNA reads TGTGCCAGCAGCTCAGGACTAGCGGGGAGCCCAGGCACAGATACGCAGTATTTT. This encodes CASSSGLAGSPGTDTQYF.